Sequencing of this T cell receptor beta chain was carried out in a study of cytomegalovirus exposure and HLA in healthy donors. Whole-study results and caveats: The authors considered a cluster of highly shared sequence variants likely to be a sequencing artifact.

Of note for this clone: What it binds is not known.

Primers for the PCR totalled 60 Vbeta and 13 Jbeta. Per the study methods: Unique TCR beta chains totaled approximately 83 million in a later count, with roughly 10 million of them shared. Here immunoSEQ multiplex PCR was the method, and the copy in TCRdb shows in-frame clones only, minus some. V and J calls and clone size are those listed in that table; D and trimming were worked out from the DNA. The sample shows around 210,000 clones, around 79% of them seen only once. Those who donated were healthy bone marrow donors. CDR1 LNHDA and CDR2 SQIVND come from the germline V gene (reference sequence). The CDR3 spans 15 residues. V lost 4 bases and J 2 bases, leaving 14 bases between the germline ends.

This rearrangement joins TRBV19 to TRBJ2-5, with D perhaps TRBD1 (5 bases). The TCR sequence derives from a male donor in good health and CMV-seropositive. Sequenced: PBMCs. As DNA, the CDR3 is TGTGCCAGTAGTAACCCAGCTGCAGGGCAAGAGACCCAGTACTTC. Its translation is CASSNPAAGQETQYF.